The 5 T cell receptor beta chains below all came from one sample that was sequenced in a study of T cells in Graves' hyperthyroidism and ophthalmopathy. Template material for amplifying TCR beta CDR3 regions consisted of RNA transcripts. HTBI primers were used for first-round RT-PCR of the TCR CDR3. TCRdb reprocessed the multiplex PCR reads with MiXCR, giving one entry per CDR3 protein. The data show about 380,000 distinct CDR3 sequences, approximately 13% seen once. Sequencing used blood. These receptors all come from a man aged 25 to 40 with Graves' hyperthyroidism that later progressed to Graves' ophthalmopathy.

This clonotype was seen a handful of times. V gene TRBV9 combines with J gene TRBJ1-1, with TRBD1 identical over 7 bases. The CDR3 loop spans 14 amino acids. Germline CDR1 and CDR2: SGDLS and YYNGEE. V dropped 0 bases and J dropped 6; count of bases not matched to a gene: 5. The CDR3 sequence: CASSVEQGSAEAFF. In DNA, the CDR3 is TGTGCCAGCAGCGTAGAACAGGGGAGCGCTGAAGCTTTCTTT.

In this sample, this clonotype turned up many times. This rearrangement joins TRBV7-2 to TRBJ2-1; unclear D gene. This CDR3 has 14 residues. V lost 4 bases to trimming and J lost 7 bases, with 14 bases between them. Looked up from germline, CDR1 is SGHTA and CDR2 is FQGNSA. The CDR3 bases are TGTGCCAGCAGCTCGTGGATTGGCGAGAATGAGCAGTTCTTC. Translation gives CASSSWIGENEQFF.

This clonotype came up a few times. The chain employs TRBV6-1 and TRBJ1-6; D perhaps matches TRBD1 (6 bases). The germline CDR1 and CDR2 sequences are MNHNS and SASEGT. Trimming removed 6 bases from V and 6 bases from J, with 12 bases in between. CDR3 length equals 14 residues. This CDR3 reads CASSLRTVNSPLHF. The DNA of the CDR3 is TGTGCCAGCAGCCTCCGGACAGTTAATTCACCCCTCCACTTT.

This clonotype was detected only a few times. Being one base from a much bigger clone, this may be a read error. Here the CDR3 omits its conserved ending phenylalanine or tryptophan, so a read error is the likely source. This chain joins TRBV5-1 and TRBJ1-1; maybe TRBD1 (5 bases). V lost 4 bases and J 4 bases, leaving 8 bases between the germline ends. CDR1 is SGHRS, CDR2 YFSETQ, per germline. The CDR3 sequence is 12 residues long. The chain's CDR3 is CASSAGSTEAFS. The DNA for the CDR3 is TGCGCCAGCAGCGCAGGGAGCACTGAAGCTTTCTCT.

This clonotype was observed many times. The V call is TRBV11-2, the J call TRBJ1-2; TRBD1 is a possible D gene (6 bases). The germline V gene encodes CDR1 SGHAT and CDR2 FQNNGV. The CDR3 loop spans 15 amino acids. The V end was cut by 5 bases, the J end by 8 bases, with 21 bases between. The CDR3 sequence is CASSALQGPKGGYTF. The CDR3 DNA reads as TGTGCCAGCAGCGCGCTACAGGGACCCAAAGGGGGCTACACCTTC.